Reported below is one T cell receptor (beta chain). What it binds is unknown. This entry is derived from a study of cytomegalovirus exposure and HLA in healthy donors. Turning to the study itself: The 120 or so validation repertoires, a later analysis reported, used the same platform as the 666 first-cohort repertoires.

The V gene lost 1 base and the J gene lost 2 bases, with 6 bases spanning the gap. Germline loops: CDR1 SNHLY, CDR2 FYNNEI. There are 14 residues in the CDR3. Donors were drawn from the approximately 130-subject validation cohort, separate from the approximately 700-subject first cohort. The study, taken as a whole, reports: Many donors shared some public TCRs, even though most TCR sequences were rare. According to the study, some 160 TCR beta chains were cytomegalovirus-associated.

Here immunoSEQ multiplex PCR was the method, and the copy in TCRdb shows in-frame clones only, minus some. The table includes approximately 220,000 clones, approximately 80% detected once. The receptor was derived from a woman in her twenties or thirties in good health and CMV-seropositive. The sample was PBMCs. V gene TRBV2 combines with J gene TRBJ1-5, with D hard to call. The CDR3 sequence: CASSEGGRNQPQHF. Written as DNA, the CDR3 is TGTGCCAGCAGTGAAGGAGGCCGCAATCAGCCCCAGCATTTT.